A selection of T cell receptor beta chains follows, all from one sample in a study of T cell repertoires in cytomegalovirus infection. For these TCRs, the target antigens are not known. MiXCR, run by TCRdb on the reads, gives a single entry per CDR3 protein. The sample contains 370,000 or so distinct CDR3 sequences, approximately 35% of which appear only once. Sample: cultured PBMCs, taken from culture after CMV antigen stimulation. The receptors come from a human donor in good health (CMV status not recorded). Some clones in this sample may be carry-over from other donors' samples. CDR3s include the opening cysteine and the closing phenylalanine or tryptophan. A D gene is named only where the DNA matches it firmly. Some rows mark clone size as missing; the rest say once, few, many or name a class of expanded clone.

cdr3_aa cdr3_nt j_call d_call clone_size v_call
CASSPISNTEAFF TGTGCCAGCAGCCCGATAAGTAACACTGAAGCTTTCTTT TRBJ1-1 - many TRBV7-2
CASSQGQVLSSGNTIYF TGTGCCAGCAGCCAAGGACAGGTCCTTAGCTCTGGAAACACCATATATTTT TRBJ1-3 - - TRBV4-2
CASSLARDRGMNIQYF TGTGCCAGCAGCTTAGCGCGGGACAGGGGAATGAACATTCAGTACTTC TRBJ2-4 TRBD1 - TRBV7-2
CASSFPGVYGYTF TGTGCCAGCAGTTTCCCAGGGGTCTATGGCTACACCTTC TRBJ1-2 - - TRBV12-3/TRBV12-4
CASSLAWGETQYF TGTGCCAGCAGTTTAGCCTGGGGGGAGACCCAGTACTTC TRBJ2-5 - - TRBV7-2
CASSSSLDYLYEQYF TGTGCCAGCAGTTCCAGCCTGGACTACCTTTACGAGCAGTACTTC TRBJ2-7 - - TRBV28
CASSLGGRDQPQHF TGTGCCAGCAGCTTAGGCGGCAGGGACCAGCCCCAGCATTTT TRBJ1-5 - many TRBV7-2
CASTDPPGANVLTF TGTGCCAGTACCGATCCGCCTGGGGCCAACGTCCTGACTTTC TRBJ2-6 - few TRBV19
CASSLPAGMNEQFF TGTGCCAGCAGCCTTCCGGCGGGGATGAATGAGCAGTTCTTC TRBJ2-1 - few TRBV5-6
CASSYGAGGNTEAFF TGTGCCAGCAGTTACGGGGCAGGGGGCAACACTGAAGCTTTCTTT TRBJ1-1 TRBD1 - TRBV6-6
CASSETGQAHEQFF TGTGCCAGCAGTGAAACCGGACAGGCACATGAGCAGTTCTTC TRBJ2-1 TRBD1 - TRBV2
CASSYSVKKFSYEQYF TGTGCCAGCAGTTACTCGGTAAAGAAGTTCTCCTACGAGCAGTACTTC TRBJ2-7 - - TRBV6-2/TRBV6-3
CASSLTTRDRESGELFF TGTGCCAGCAGCTTAACGACCCGGGACAGGGAATCCGGGGAGCTGTTTTTT TRBJ2-2 TRBD1 few TRBV7-9
CASSYGVFGTEAFF TGTGCCAGCAGTTACGGGGTTTTCGGCACTGAAGCTTTCTTT TRBJ1-1 - few TRBV6-2/TRBV6-3
CASRSRSGRVNEQFF TGTGCCAGCAGATCTCGCAGCGGGAGAGTAAATGAGCAGTTCTTC TRBJ2-1 TRBD2 - TRBV7-9
CASSLAPQRGYNEQFF TGTGCCAGCAGCTTAGCCCCGCAGCGGGGCTACAATGAGCAGTTCTTC TRBJ2-1 TRBD2 few TRBV7-2
CASSIEDQETQYF TGTGCCAGTAGTATAGAGGACCAAGAGACCCAGTACTTC TRBJ2-5 - - TRBV19
CASSIDMGVQETQYF TGTGCCAGTAGTATAGATATGGGGGTTCAAGAGACCCAGTACTTC TRBJ2-5 - - TRBV19
CASSQSGTGGGEQYF TGCGCCAGCAGCCAATCCGGGACAGGGGGCGGCGAGCAGTACTTC TRBJ2-7 TRBD1 - TRBV4-1
CASSSEGRTQYF TGTGCCAGCAGCTCCGAGGGGAGGACCCAGTACTTC TRBJ2-5 - many TRBV7-2
CSVVGTGDLGAQYF TGCAGCGTTGTCGGGACAGGCGATTTGGGGGCCCAGTACTTC TRBJ2-5 TRBD1 - TRBV29-1
CATSSTGDTQYF TGTGCCACCTCCTCCACGGGGGATACGCAGTATTTT TRBJ2-3 - - TRBV24-1
CASSLATSYEQYF TGTGCCAGCAGCTTAGCCACTTCCTACGAGCAGTACTTC TRBJ2-7 - many TRBV7-2
CASGLESATGELFF TGTGCCAGCGGACTAGAGAGTGCCACCGGGGAGCTGTTTTTT TRBJ2-2 TRBD2 few TRBV6-2/TRBV6-3
CASRPGHHQETQYF TGTGCCAGCAGGCCGGGACACCACCAAGAGACCCAGTACTTC TRBJ2-5 - - TRBV28
CASSPGARGNTIYF TGTGCCAGCAGCCCAGGGGCGAGGGGAAACACCATATATTTT TRBJ1-3 - once TRBV12-3/TRBV12-4
CSARDMRGLTYNEQFF TGCAGTGCTAGAGATATGAGGGGGCTTACCTACAATGAGCAGTTCTTC TRBJ2-1 TRBD1 - TRBV20-1
CASSYELAVNNEQFF TGTGCCAGCAGTTATGAGCTAGCGGTGAACAATGAGCAGTTCTTC TRBJ2-1 TRBD2 - TRBV6-6
CATLPVGRRGNTIYF TGTGCCACCCTACCAGTCGGGCGTCGAGGAAACACCATATATTTT TRBJ1-3 - few TRBV2
CASSRSRAGGNEQFF TGTGCCAGCAGCCGTTCACGAGCGGGGGGGAATGAGCAGTTCTTC TRBJ2-1 TRBD2 - TRBV7-9
CASSPRPKYNEQFF TGTGCCAGCAGCCCCCGACCAAAATACAATGAGCAGTTCTTC TRBJ2-1 - many TRBV7-2
CASSQGTSSPNIQYF TGCGCCAGCAGCCAAGGGACTAGCTCGCCAAACATTCAGTACTTC TRBJ2-4 TRBD2 few TRBV4-3
CASSQETRRSSNLHF TGTGCCAGCAGCCAAGAGACAAGGCGCTCATCTAATCTCCACTTT TRBJ1-6 - - TRBV14
CASSLGPIRLGAGDTQYF TGTGCCAGCAGCTTAGGCCCTATCAGATTGGGCGCGGGGGATACGCAGTATTTT TRBJ2-3 - few TRBV7-2
CASSLPGGALAGANVLTF TGTGCCAGCAGCCTACCAGGGGGCGCTTTGGCTGGGGCCAACGTCCTGACTTTC TRBJ2-6 TRBD1 many TRBV7-8
CASRGQGSTEAFF TGTGCCAGCAGGGGACAGGGGAGCACTGAAGCTTTCTTT TRBJ1-1 TRBD1 - TRBV7-6
CASSSQGRTGELFF TGTGCCAGCAGTTCCCAAGGTCGCACCGGGGAGCTGTTTTTT TRBJ2-2 - - TRBV27
CASSSGWRQPQHF TGTGCCAGCAGTTCCGGGTGGCGCCAGCCCCAGCATTTT TRBJ1-5 - many TRBV28
CASSFSRAPSGANVLTF TGTGCCAGCAGCTTCTCCCGGGCCCCCTCTGGGGCCAACGTCCTGACTTTC TRBJ2-6 - - TRBV7-6
CAWSARVAGSETQYF TGTGCCTGGAGCGCCCGGGTAGCGGGAAGTGAGACCCAGTACTTC TRBJ2-5 TRBD2 few TRBV30
CASSQAAVAGGLNTQYF TGTGCCAGCAGCCAAGCAGCGGTAGCGGGAGGCTTGAATACGCAGTATTTT TRBJ2-3 TRBD2 - TRBV4-1
CASRPPLLSSGNTIYF TGTGCCAGCAGACCGCCCCTGTTAAGCTCTGGAAACACCATATATTTT TRBJ1-3 - - TRBV28
CASSQVVTGKGTEAFF TGTGCCAGCAGCCAAGTGGTGACAGGGAAAGGCACTGAAGCTTTCTTT TRBJ1-1 TRBD1 - TRBV4-2
CASSLGATGGFQPQHF TGTGCCAGCAGCTTAGGAGCGACAGGGGGCTTCCAGCCCCAGCATTTT TRBJ1-5 TRBD1 - TRBV7-6